These 4 T cell receptor beta chains share one sample of origin, sequenced in a study of cytomegalovirus exposure and HLA in healthy donors. This PCR relied on a set of 60 Vbeta primers and 13 Jbeta primers. Sequencing used immunoSEQ multiplex PCR; TCRdb keeps in-frame clones, though not all of them. The sample lists about 110,000 clones; around four fifths were seen once. The sequencing sample was made of PBMCs. The receptors stem from a woman aged 55-75 years in good health and CMV-seropositive.

The CDR3 is CASVGGMGQPQHF. The CDR3 region has the DNA TGTGCCAGCGTAGGGGGCATGGGTCAGCCCCAGCATTTT. The rearrangement links TRBV6-6 to TRBJ1-5; 7 positions agree with TRBD1. The germline CDR1 and CDR2 sequences are MNHNY and SVGAGI (reference sequence). The CDR3 spans 13 residues. The V and J ends lost 8 bases and 6 bases, in that order; junction bases with no gene match: 7.

The chain links TRBV5-6 to TRBJ2-7; D not resolved. The CDR3 is made up of 13 amino acids. Germline lookup yields CDR1 SGHDT and CDR2 YYEEEE. V lost 1 base to trimming and J lost 3 bases, with 8 bases between them. The CDR3 DNA reads as TGTGCCAGCAGCTTGTTTGGCAGCTACGAGCAGTACTTC. Protein sequence: CASSLFGSYEQYF.

This clone was recorded only once. DNA of the CDR3: TGTGCCAGCACCCCGACAGGGATCTACGAGCAGTACTTC. Its protein product is CASTPTGIYEQYF. The chain has TRBV2 and TRBJ2-7; TRBD1 agrees at 7 bases. Germline V CDR1 and CDR2: SNHLY, FYNNEI. Trimming took 7 bases from V and 3 from J; bases not matched to a gene: 6. CDR3 length: 13 amino acids.

The CDR3: CASSPLAGSVGELFF. The CDR3 DNA reads as TGTGCCAGCAGTCCCCTAGCGGGAAGCGTCGGGGAGCTGTTTTTT. The rearrangement joins TRBV6-4 to TRBJ2-2, with 9 nucleotides matching TRBD2. Unmatched junction bases numbered 8, after V lost 5 bases and J lost 7 bases. Germline V gene data show CDR1 as MRHNA and CDR2 as SNTAGT. The CDR3 has 15 amino acids.